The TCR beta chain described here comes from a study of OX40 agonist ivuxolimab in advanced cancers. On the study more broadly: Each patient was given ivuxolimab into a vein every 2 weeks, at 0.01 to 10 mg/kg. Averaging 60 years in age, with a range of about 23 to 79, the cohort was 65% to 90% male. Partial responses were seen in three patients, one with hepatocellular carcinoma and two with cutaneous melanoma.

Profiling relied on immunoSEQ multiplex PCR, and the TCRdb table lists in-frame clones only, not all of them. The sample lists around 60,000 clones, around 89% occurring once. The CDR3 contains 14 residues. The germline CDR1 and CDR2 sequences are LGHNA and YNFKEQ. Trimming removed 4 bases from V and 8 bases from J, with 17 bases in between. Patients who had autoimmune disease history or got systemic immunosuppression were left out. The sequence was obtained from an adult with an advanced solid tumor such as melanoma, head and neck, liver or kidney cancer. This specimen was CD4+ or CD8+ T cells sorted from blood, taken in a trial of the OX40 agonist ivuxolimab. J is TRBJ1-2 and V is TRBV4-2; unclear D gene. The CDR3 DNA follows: TGTGCCAGCAGCCCGGAAAAATGGGCGCGCGGCTACACCTTC. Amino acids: CASSPEKWARGYTF.